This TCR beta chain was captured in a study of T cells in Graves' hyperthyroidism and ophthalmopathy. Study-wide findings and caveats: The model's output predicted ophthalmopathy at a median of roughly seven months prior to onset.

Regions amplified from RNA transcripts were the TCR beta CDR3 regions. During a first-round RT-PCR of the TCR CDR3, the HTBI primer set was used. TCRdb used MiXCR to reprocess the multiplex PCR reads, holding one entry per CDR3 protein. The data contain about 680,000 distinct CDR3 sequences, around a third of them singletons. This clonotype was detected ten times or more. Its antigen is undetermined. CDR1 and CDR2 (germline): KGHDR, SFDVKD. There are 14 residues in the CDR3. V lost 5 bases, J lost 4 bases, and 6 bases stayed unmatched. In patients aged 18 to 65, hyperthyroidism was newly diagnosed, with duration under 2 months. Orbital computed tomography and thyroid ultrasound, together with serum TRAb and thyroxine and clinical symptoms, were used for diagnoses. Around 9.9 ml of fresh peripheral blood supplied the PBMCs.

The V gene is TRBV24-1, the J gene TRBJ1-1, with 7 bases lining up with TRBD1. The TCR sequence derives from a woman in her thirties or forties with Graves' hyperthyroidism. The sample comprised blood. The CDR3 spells CATSGRGQRTEAFF. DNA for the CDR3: TGTGCCACCAGTGGGCGGGGACAGCGCACTGAAGCTTTCTTT.